The 13 T cell receptor beta chains presented below share a single source sample, sequenced in a study of cytomegalovirus exposure and HLA in healthy donors. The PCR employed 60 Vbeta primers together with 13 Jbeta primers. TCRdb's table, derived via immunoSEQ multiplex PCR, lists solely in-frame clones and lacks some. The sample lists about 110,000 clones, 79% occurring once. The sequenced sample was PBMCs. The receptors shown here come from a woman under 30 in good health and CMV-seropositive.

This chain links TRBV5-1 with TRBJ2-1, with D perhaps TRBD1 (6 bases). The CDR3 covers 15 residues. Looked up from germline, CDR1 is SGHRS and CDR2 is YFSETQ. Trimming left V 4 bases short and J 6 bases short, with 17 bases between. The CDR3 protein is CASSDHRASANEQFF. Here the CDR3 DNA reads TGCGCCAGCAGCGACCACAGGGCATCTGCCAATGAGCAGTTCTTC. Together with reference TRBV5-1 and TRBJ2-1, the CDR3 gives the full variable domain: KAGVTQTPRYLIKTRGQQVTLSCSPISGHRSVSWYQQTPGQGLQFLFEYFSETQRNKGNFPGRFSGRQFSNSRSEMNVSTLELGDSALYLCASSDHRASANEQFFGPGTRLTVL.

V is TRBV10-3 and J is TRBJ2-1; 7 bases are shared with TRBD1. The V gene end was trimmed by 4 bases and the J gene end by 4 bases; junction bases not matched to a gene: 1. CDR3 length equals 13 residues. Germline lookup yields CDR1 ENHRY and CDR2 SYGVKD. This CDR3 is CAISGDRYNEQFF. In nucleotides, the CDR3 is TGTGCCATCAGTGGGGACAGATACAATGAGCAGTTCTTC.

The chain has TRBV18 and TRBJ1-1; D gene unclear. Germline CDR1 reads KGHSH; CDR2 reads LQKENI. Trimming pared 6 bases from V and 1 base from J, leaving 9 bases between. CDR3 size: 13 residues. The CDR3 region has the DNA TGTGCCAGCTCCCAAGACAAGAACACTGAAGCTTTCTTT. It encodes CASSQDKNTEAFF. Complete variable domain (other parts from reference TRBV18 and TRBJ1-1): NAGVMQNPRHLVRRRGQEARLRCSPMKGHSHVYWYRQLPEEGLKFMVYLQKENIIDESGMPKERFSAEFPKEGPSILRIQQVVRGDSAAYFCASSQDKNTEAFFGQGTRLTVV.

The rearrangement joins TRBV10-3 to TRBJ2-6, with TRBD1 matching 9 bases. Germline V gene data show CDR1 as ENHRY and CDR2 as SYGVKD. The length of the CDR3 is 18 residues. J lost 0 bases, V lost 4 bases, and 7 bases had no gene match. CDR3 in DNA: TGTGCCATCAGTGTAAGGACAGGGGTCGCCTCTGGGGCCAACGTCCTGACTTTC. This sequence encodes CAISVRTGVASGANVLTF.

DNA for the CDR3: TGTGCCAGCAGTTGGTCTCGGACGGCGACGGGGGAAAAACTGTTTTTT. Protein product: CASSWSRTATGEKLFF. The genes are TRBV6-5 and TRBJ1-4; D uncertain. Looked up from germline, CDR1 is MNHEY and CDR2 is SVGAGI. The V end lost 4 bases, the J end lost 8 bases, and 20 bases lay between the germline ends. The CDR3 length is 16 residues.

The chain uses TRBV28 and TRBJ1-1; possible D gene TRBD1, 5 bases. The CDR3 runs to 13 residues. In germline, CDR1 is MDHEN, CDR2 SYDVKM. V dropped 6 bases and J dropped 1 base, with 9 bases sitting between them. The CDR3 region is CASRPQGNTEAFF. In DNA form, the CDR3 reads TGTGCCAGCAGACCCCAGGGGAACACTGAAGCTTTCTTT.

V usage is TRBV13 and J usage is TRBJ2-1; D is undetermined. Germline V lookup: CDR1 PRHDT, CDR2 FYEKMQ (reference sequence). There are 15 residues in the CDR3. V was trimmed by 1 base and J by 0 bases, leaving 7 bases between them. CDR3 bases: TGTGCCAGCAGCTTAGTAGTCGACTCCTACAATGAGCAGTTCTTC. It is translated as CASSLVVDSYNEQFF. The whole variable domain, filled in from reference TRBV13 and TRBJ2-1, reads AAGVIQSPRHLIKEKRETATLKCYPIPRHDTVYWYQQGPGQDPQFLISFYEKMQSDKGSIPDRFSAQQFSDYHSELNMSSLELGDSALYFCASSLVVDSYNEQFFGPGTRLTVL.

This chain links TRBV7-2 with TRBJ1-5, with a weak D call TRBD1 (5 bases). Per germline, CDR1 SGHTA and CDR2 FQGNSA. CDR3 length equals 15 residues. Between the trimmed V and J ends, which lost 2 bases and 6 bases, there was a span of 14 bases. The CDR3 here is CASSLSTRRGQPQHF. The CDR3 DNA sequence: TGTGCCAGCAGCTTATCTACCCGAAGGGGTCAGCCCCAGCATTTT.

V usage is TRBV5-1 and J usage is TRBJ2-4, with D unresolved. Germline V gene sequence: CDR1 SGHRS, CDR2 YFSETQ. Trimming removed 1 base from V and 8 bases from J, with 10 bases in between. There are 13 residues in the CDR3. For the CDR3, the DNA is TGCGCCAGCAGCTTGACCCGCCGGGACATTCAGTACTTC. This gives the protein CASSLTRRDIQYF.

The chain recombines TRBV19 with TRBJ1-6; 7 bases line up with TRBD1. The CDR3 consists of 14 residues. J was trimmed by 11 bases and V by 3 bases; bases with no gene match: 7. Germline CDR1 is LNHDA and CDR2 is SQIVND (reference sequence). The CDR3 nucleotides read TGTGCCAGTAGTATTACAGGGGAATGGGCACCCCTCCACTTT. The encoded protein is CASSITGEWAPLHF.

The chain links TRBV5-1 to TRBJ2-2, with D possibly matching TRBD2 (5 bases). Germline V gene lookup returns CDR1 SGHRS and CDR2 YFSETQ. The CDR3 runs to 13 residues. The germline V and J ends were trimmed by 4 bases and 7 bases, with 11 bases remaining between them. The CDR3 coding sequence is TGCGCCAGCAGCGCCGGTGGAGGCGGGGAGCTGTTTTTT. This translates into CASSAGGGGELFF.

This clone was seen only once. V is TRBV9 and J is TRBJ1-1; 11 nucleotides line up with TRBD1. Trimming cost V 2 bases and J 4 bases; bases outside gene matches: 1. The CDR3 covers 14 residues. The V gene's germline CDR1 is SGDLS and CDR2 YYNGEE. The CDR3 bases are TGTGCCAGCAGCGTCGGACAGGGGGCCACTGAAGCTTTCTTT. It specifies CASSVGQGATEAFF.

In this sample, this clone turned up once. The chain has TRBV30 and TRBJ1-1, with D unresolved. The CDR3 consists of 10 residues. V dropped 4 bases and J dropped 11 bases, with 11 bases sitting between them. Germline V gene lookup returns CDR1 GTSNPN and CDR2 SVGIG (reference sequence). Here the CDR3 reads CAWIRSTAFF. The CDR3 DNA reads TGTGCCTGGATTCGGAGTACGGCTTTCTTT.